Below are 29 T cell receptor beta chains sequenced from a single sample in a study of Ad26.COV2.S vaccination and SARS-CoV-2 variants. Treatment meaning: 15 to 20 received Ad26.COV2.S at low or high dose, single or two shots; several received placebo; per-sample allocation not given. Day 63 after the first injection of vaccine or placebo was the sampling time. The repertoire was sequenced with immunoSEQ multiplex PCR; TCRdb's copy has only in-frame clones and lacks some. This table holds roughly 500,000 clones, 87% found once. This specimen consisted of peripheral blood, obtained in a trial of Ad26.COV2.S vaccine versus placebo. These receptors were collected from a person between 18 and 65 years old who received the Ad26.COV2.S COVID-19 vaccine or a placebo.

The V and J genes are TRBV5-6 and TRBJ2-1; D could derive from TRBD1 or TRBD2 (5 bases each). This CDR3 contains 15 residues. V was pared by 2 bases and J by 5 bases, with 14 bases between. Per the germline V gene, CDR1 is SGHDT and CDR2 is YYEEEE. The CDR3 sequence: CASSFTGTNNNEQFF. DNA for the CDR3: TGTGCCAGCAGCTTCACCGGGACCAATAACAATGAGCAGTTCTTC.

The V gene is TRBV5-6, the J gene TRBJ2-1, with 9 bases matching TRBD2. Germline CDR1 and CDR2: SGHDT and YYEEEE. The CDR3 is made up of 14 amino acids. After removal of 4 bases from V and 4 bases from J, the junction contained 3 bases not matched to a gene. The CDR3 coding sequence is TGTGCCAGCAGCACCGGACTAGCGTACAATGAGCAGTTCTTC. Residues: CASSTGLAYNEQFF.

The CDR3 DNA reads TGCGCCAGCAGCCAAGGGCTAGCCCGGGAGACCCAGTACTTC. Amino acids: CASSQGLARETQYF. The rearrangement uses TRBV4-3 and TRBJ2-5, with D maybe TRBD2 (5 bases). Germline V gene lookup returns CDR1 LGHNA and CDR2 YSLEER. The V and J ends lost 1 base and 5 bases respectively, with 11 bases between them. CDR3 size: 14 residues.

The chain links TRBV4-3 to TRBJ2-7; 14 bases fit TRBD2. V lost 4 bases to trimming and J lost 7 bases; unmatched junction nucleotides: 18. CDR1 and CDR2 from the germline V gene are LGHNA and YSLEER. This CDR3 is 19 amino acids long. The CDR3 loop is CASSPTGTSGRHFPREQYF. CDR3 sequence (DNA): TGCGCCAGCAGCCCGACCGGGACTAGCGGGAGACATTTCCCTCGGGAGCAGTACTTC.

The CDR3 DNA follows: TGTGCCAGCAGCGCCCTCGGGGCAGCGAACACCGGGGAGCTGTTTTTT. It is translated as CASSALGAANTGELFF. The J gene is TRBJ2-2, the V gene TRBV7-2, with D possibly being TRBD1 or TRBD2 (5 bases each). The CDR3 totals 16 residues. V was clipped by 5 bases and J by 0 bases, with 13 bases between them. From germline, CDR1 is SGHTA and CDR2 FQGNSA.

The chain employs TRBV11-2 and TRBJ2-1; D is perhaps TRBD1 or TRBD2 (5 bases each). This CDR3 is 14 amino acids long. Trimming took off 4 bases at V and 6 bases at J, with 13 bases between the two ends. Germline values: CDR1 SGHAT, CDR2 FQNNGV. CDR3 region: CASSSPGTLNEQFF. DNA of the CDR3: TGTGCCAGCAGCTCTCCCGGGACCCTCAATGAGCAGTTCTTC.

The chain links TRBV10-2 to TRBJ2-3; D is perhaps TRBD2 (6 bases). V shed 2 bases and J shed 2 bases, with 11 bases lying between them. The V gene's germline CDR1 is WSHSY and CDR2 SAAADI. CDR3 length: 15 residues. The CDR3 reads CASSEVRRDTDTQYF. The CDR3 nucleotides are TGCGCCAGCAGTGAGGTCCGGAGGGACACAGATACGCAGTATTTT.

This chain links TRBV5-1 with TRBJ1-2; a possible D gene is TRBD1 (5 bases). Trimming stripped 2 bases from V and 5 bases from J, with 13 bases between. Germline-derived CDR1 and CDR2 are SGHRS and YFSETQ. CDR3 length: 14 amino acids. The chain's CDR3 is CASSFWGSRYGYTF. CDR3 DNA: TGCGCCAGCAGCTTTTGGGGGTCCCGTTATGGCTACACCTTC.

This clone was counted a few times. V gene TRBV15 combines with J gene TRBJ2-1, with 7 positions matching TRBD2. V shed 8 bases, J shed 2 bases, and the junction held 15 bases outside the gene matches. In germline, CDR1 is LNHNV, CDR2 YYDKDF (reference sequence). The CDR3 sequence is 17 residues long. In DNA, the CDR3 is TGTGCCACCCGGAGGGGCGGGAGTATTGTCGCCTACAATGAGCAGTTCTTC. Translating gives CATRRGGSIVAYNEQFF.

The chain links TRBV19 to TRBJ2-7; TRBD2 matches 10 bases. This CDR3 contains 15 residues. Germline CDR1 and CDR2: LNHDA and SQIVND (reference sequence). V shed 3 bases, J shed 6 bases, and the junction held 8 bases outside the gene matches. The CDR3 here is CASSISGRAISEQYF. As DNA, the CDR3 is TGTGCCAGTAGTATCAGCGGGAGGGCCATCTCCGAGCAGTACTTC.

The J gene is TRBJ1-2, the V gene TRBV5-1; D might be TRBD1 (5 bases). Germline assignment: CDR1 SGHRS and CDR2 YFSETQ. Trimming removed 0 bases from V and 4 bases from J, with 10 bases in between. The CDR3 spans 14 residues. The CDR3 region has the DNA TGCGCCAGCAGCTTGGAGGCAGGGCCCTATGGCTACACCTTC. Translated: CASSLEAGPYGYTF.

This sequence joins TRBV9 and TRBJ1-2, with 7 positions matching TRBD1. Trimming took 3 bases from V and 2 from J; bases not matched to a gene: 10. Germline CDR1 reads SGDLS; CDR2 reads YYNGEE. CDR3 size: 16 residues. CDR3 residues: CASSEGGTDKNYGYTF. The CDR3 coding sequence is TGTGCCAGCAGCGAGGGGGGGACAGACAAGAACTATGGCTACACCTTC.

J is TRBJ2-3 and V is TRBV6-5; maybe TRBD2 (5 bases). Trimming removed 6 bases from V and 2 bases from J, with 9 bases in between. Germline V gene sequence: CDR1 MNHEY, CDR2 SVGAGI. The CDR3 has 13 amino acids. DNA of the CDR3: TGTGCCAGCAGCCAGGACTTCACAGATACGCAGTATTTT. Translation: CASSQDFTDTQYF.

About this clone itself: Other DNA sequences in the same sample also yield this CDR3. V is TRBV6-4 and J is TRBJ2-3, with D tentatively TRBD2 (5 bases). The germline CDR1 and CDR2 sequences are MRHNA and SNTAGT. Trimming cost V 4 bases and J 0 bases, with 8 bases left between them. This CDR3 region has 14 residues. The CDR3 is CASSASGSTDTQYF. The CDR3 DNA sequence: TGTGCCAGCAGTGCCAGCGGCAGCACAGATACGCAGTATTTT.

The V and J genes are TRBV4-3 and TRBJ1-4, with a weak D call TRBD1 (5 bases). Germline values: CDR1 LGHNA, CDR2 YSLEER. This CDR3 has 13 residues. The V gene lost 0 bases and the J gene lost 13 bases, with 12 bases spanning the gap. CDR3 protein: CASSQDWGEVLFF. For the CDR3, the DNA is TGCGCCAGCAGCCAAGATTGGGGGGAAGTACTGTTTTTT.

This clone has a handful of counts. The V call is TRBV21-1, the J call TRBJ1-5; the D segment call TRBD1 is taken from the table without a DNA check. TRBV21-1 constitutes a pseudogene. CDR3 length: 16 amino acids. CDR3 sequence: CASSKVGRQGYQPQHF. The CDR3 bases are TGTGCCAGCAGCAAAGTCGGGAGACAGGGATATCAGCCCCAGCATTTT.

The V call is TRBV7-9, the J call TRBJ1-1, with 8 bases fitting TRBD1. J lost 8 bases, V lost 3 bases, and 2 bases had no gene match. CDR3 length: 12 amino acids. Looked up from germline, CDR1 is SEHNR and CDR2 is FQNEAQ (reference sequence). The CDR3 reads CASSLDRAEAFF. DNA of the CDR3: TGTGCCAGCAGCTTGGACAGGGCCGAAGCTTTCTTT.

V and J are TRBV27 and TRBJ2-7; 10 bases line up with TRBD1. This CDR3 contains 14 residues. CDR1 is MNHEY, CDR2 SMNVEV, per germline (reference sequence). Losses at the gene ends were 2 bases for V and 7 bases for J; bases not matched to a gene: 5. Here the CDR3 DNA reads TGTGCCAGCAGTTTAGGGACAGGGGTGGGTGAGCAGTACTTC. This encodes CASSLGTGVGEQYF.

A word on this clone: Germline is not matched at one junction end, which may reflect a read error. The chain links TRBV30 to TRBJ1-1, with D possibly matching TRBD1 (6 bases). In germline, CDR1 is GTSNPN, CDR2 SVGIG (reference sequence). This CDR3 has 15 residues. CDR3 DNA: TGTGCCTGGAGCGATGCGGGACAAACGAACGCTGAAGCTTTCTTT. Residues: CAWSDAGQTNAEAFF.

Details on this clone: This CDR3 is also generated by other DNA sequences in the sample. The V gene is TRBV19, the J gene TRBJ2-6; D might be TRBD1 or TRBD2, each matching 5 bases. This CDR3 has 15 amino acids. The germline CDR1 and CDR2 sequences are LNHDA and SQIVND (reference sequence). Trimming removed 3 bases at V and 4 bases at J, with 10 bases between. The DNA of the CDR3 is TGTGCCAGTAGTATTGGGGGATCCGGGGCCAACGTCCTGACTTTC. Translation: CASSIGGSGANVLTF.

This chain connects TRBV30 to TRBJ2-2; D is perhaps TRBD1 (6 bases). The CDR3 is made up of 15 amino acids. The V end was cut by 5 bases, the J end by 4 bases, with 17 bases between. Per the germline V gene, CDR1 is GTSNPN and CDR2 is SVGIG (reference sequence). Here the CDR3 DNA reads TGTGCCTGGGACCGGGACATACTATCCACCGGGGAGCTGTTTTTT. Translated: CAWDRDILSTGELFF.

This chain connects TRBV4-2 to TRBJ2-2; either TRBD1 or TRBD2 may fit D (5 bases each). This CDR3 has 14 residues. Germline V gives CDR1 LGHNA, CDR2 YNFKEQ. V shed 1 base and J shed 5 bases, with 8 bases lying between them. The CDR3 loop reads CASSQVGTTGELFF. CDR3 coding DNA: TGTGCCAGCAGCCAAGTCGGGACGACCGGGGAGCTGTTTTTT.

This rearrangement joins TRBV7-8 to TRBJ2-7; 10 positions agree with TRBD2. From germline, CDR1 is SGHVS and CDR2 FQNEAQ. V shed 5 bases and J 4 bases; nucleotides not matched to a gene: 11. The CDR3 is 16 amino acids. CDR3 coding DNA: TGTGCCAGCAGCCCTCTACTAGCGGGAAGGGTATACGAGCAGTACTTC. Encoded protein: CASSPLLAGRVYEQYF.

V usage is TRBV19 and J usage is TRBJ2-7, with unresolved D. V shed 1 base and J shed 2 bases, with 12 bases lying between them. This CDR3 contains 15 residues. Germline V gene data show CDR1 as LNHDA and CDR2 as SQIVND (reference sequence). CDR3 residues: CASSIGPDQTYEQYF. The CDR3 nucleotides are TGTGCCAGTAGTATAGGCCCCGACCAAACCTACGAGCAGTACTTC.

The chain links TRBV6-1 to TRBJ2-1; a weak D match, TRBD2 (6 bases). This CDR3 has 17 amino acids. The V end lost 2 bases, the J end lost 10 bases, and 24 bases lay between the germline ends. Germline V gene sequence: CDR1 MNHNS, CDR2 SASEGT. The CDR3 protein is CASSEQIADYLSEEQFF. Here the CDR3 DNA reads TGTGCCAGCAGTGAACAAATAGCGGACTACCTCTCGGAGGAGCAGTTCTTC.

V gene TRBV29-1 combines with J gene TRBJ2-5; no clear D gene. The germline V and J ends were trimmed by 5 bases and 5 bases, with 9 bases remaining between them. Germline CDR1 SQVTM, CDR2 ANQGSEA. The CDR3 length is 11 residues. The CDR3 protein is CSVNLGETQYF. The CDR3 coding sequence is TGCAGCGTTAATCTTGGGGAGACCCAGTACTTC.

CDR3 sequence: CSVGDTGYGYTF. As DNA, the CDR3 is TGCAGCGTTGGTGACACTGGTTATGGCTACACCTTC. The chain recombines TRBV29-1 with TRBJ1-2; no clear D. Germline V CDR1 and CDR2: SQVTM, ANQGSEA. The CDR3 contains 12 residues. V lost 4 bases to trimming and J lost 5 bases, with 11 bases between them.

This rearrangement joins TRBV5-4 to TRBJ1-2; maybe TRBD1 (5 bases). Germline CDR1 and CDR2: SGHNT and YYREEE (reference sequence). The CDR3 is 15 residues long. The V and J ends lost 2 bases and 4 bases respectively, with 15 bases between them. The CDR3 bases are TGTGCCAGCAGCTTTGGGGCTCCAACAGGCTATGGCTACACCTTC. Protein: CASSFGAPTGYGYTF.

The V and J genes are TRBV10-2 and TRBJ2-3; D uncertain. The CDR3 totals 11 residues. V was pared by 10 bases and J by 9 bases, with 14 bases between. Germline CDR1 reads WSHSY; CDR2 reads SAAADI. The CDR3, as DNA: TGCGCCATGAACAACGGAGCGACGCAGTATTTT. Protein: CAMNNGATQYF.